This T cell receptor (beta chain) is drawn from a study of blood T cell repertoires in COVID-19. This clone has a single count. This CDR3 region has 13 residues. CDR1 and CDR2 (germline): SGHRS, YFSETQ. Trimming took off 5 bases at V and 4 bases at J, with 10 bases between the two ends. Here immunoSEQ multiplex PCR was the method, and the copy in TCRdb shows in-frame clones only, minus some. The sample includes a few hundred thousand clones, 85% of them seen just once. The genes are TRBV5-1 and TRBJ2-1; weak D call: TRBD1 (6 bases). The specimen sequenced was peripheral blood. The receptor's source is a woman between 65 and 79 years old with COVID-19, enrolled during active disease. The CDR3 reads CASRSQGYNEQFF. CDR3 in DNA: TGCGCCAGCAGATCCCAGGGGTACAATGAGCAGTTCTTC. The full variable domain, with the rest looked up from reference TRBV5-1 and TRBJ2-1, is KAGVTQTPRYLIKTRGQQVTLSCSPISGHRSVSWYQQTPGQGLQFLFEYFSETQRNKGNFPGRFSGRQFSNSRSEMNVSTLELGDSALYLCASRSQGYNEQFFGPGTRLTVL.